These 21 T cell receptor beta chains were sequenced from one sample in a study of T-cell reconstitution after alpha-beta-depleted transplantation in children. TCRbeta library construction was performed incorporating unique molecular identifiers. Each CDR3 protein is one row after TCRdb ran MiXCR on the PCR reads. The sample lists about 640,000 distinct CDR3 sequences, roughly 15% occurring once. The sequenced sample was PBMCs from the stem cell graft donor, obtained from the stem cell graft. These receptors originate from a human donor who donated a stem cell graft to a child with acute myeloid leukemia.

This clonotype was seen ten or more times. This sequence joins TRBV5-1 and TRBJ2-3; 10 positions match TRBD1. Germline CDR1 and CDR2: SGHRS and YFSETQ. Germline trimming cut 0 bases from V and 3 bases from J; bases unmatched to any gene: 1. The CDR3 covers 15 residues. CDR3 nucleotides: TGCGCCAGCAGCTTGGTGGGACAGGGGACAGATACGCAGTATTTT. Protein product: CASSLVGQGTDTQYF.

This chain joins TRBV7-9 and TRBJ2-7; no definite D call. This CDR3 is built from 14 residues. V shed 2 bases and J shed 6 bases, with 14 bases lying between them. Germline assignment: CDR1 SEHNR and CDR2 FQNEAQ (reference sequence). CDR3 coding DNA: TGTGCCAGCAGCTTATTGCCCAGCGACCCCGAGCAGTACTTC. It yields the protein CASSLLPSDPEQYF.

This clonotype was observed many times. The genes are TRBV7-2 and TRBJ1-6; D is possibly TRBD1 (6 bases). CDR1 and CDR2 (germline): SGHTA, FQGNSA. The V and J ends lost 0 bases and 6 bases respectively, with 18 bases between them. The CDR3 runs 18 residues. The CDR3 DNA follows: TGTGCCAGCAGCTTAGCCCCAGAACCAGGGGAGGGTAATTCACCCCTCCACTTT. Encoded protein: CASSLAPEPGEGNSPLHF.

This clonotype was recorded at least ten times. The chain is built from TRBV29-1 and TRBJ2-3; TRBD2 matches at 7 bases. J gave up 2 bases and V 3 bases, and 5 bases lay outside the gene matches. There are 14 residues in the CDR3. Germline V gene sequence: CDR1 SQVTM, CDR2 ANQGSEA. The CDR3 DNA reads TGCAGCGTTGAGAGCGGGGCCCACACAGATACGCAGTATTTT. Protein sequence: CSVESGAHTDTQYF.

This clonotype came up many times. The chain is built from TRBV20-1 and TRBJ1-5; maybe TRBD1 (5 bases). The CDR3 has 13 residues. CDR1 is DFQATT, CDR2 SNEGSKA, per germline (reference sequence). The V end was cut by 3 bases, the J end by 5 bases, with 11 bases between. The CDR3 DNA sequence: TGCAGTGCTAGGAGACAGCTTCATCAGCCCCAGCATTTT. Its protein is CSARRQLHQPQHF.

This clonotype has at least ten counts. The chain employs TRBV20-1 and TRBJ2-3; 8 bases fit TRBD1. Germline V gene sequence: CDR1 DFQATT, CDR2 SNEGSKA (reference sequence). This CDR3 is 15 amino acids long. J gave up 3 bases and V 8 bases, and 13 bases lay outside the gene matches. The CDR3 protein is CSNPGAGGRTDTQYF. The CDR3 DNA is TGCAGTAATCCAGGGGCAGGGGGCAGGACAGATACGCAGTATTTT.

The chain joins TRBV2 to TRBJ1-2, with D maybe TRBD1 (5 bases). Trimming pared 0 bases from V and 6 bases from J, leaving 11 bases between. This CDR3 spans 14 amino acids. CDR1 SNHLY and CDR2 FYNNEI come from the germline V gene. DNA for the CDR3: TGTGCCAGCAGTGAAGCCAGGGCAGCTGATGGCTACACCTTC. Translated: CASSEARAADGYTF.

This clonotype appeared many times. The chain is built from TRBV20-1 and TRBJ2-1; D possibly corresponds to TRBD2 (5 bases). The CDR3 extends over 14 amino acids. Trimming removed 5 bases at V and 0 bases at J, with 11 bases between. Germline-derived CDR1 and CDR2 are DFQATT and SNEGSKA (reference sequence). CDR3 protein: CSAVSGGSYNEQFF. The CDR3 region has the DNA TGCAGTGCTGTAAGCGGAGGCTCCTACAATGAGCAGTTCTTC.

The V gene is TRBV7-6, the J gene TRBJ2-3, with a weak D call TRBD1 (6 bases). Germline assignment: CDR1 SGHVS and CDR2 FNYEAQ. This CDR3 has 14 amino acids. Trimming pared 5 bases from V and 4 bases from J, leaving 13 bases between. The CDR3: CASSPDRQSDTQYF. DNA for the CDR3: TGTGCCAGCAGCCCCGACAGGCAATCAGATACGCAGTATTTT.

The chain combines TRBV7-9 with TRBJ2-2, with D tentatively TRBD1 (6 bases). CDR1 is SEHNR, CDR2 FQNEAQ, per germline (reference sequence). V lost 6 bases to trimming and J lost 0 bases, with 11 bases between them. There are 15 residues in the CDR3. CDR3 in amino acids: CASSRTDPNTGELFF. The CDR3 nucleotides read TGTGCCAGCAGTCGGACAGACCCGAACACCGGGGAGCTGTTTTTT.

In its sample, this clonotype was seen many times. DNA of the CDR3: TGTGCCAGCAGCTTAAAGACACTTAATCAGCCCCAGCATTTT. It codes for CASSLKTLNQPQHF. The rearrangement uses TRBV7-2 and TRBJ1-5; D is unclear. The CDR3 runs to 14 residues. Germline loops: CDR1 SGHTA, CDR2 FQGNSA. Trimming removed 2 bases at V and 4 bases at J, with 9 bases between. Full variable domain (rest looked up from reference TRBV7-2 and TRBJ1-5): GAGVSQSPSNKVTEKGKDVELRCDPISGHTALYWYRQSLGQGLEFLIYFQGNSAPDKSGLPSDRFSAERTGGSVSTLTIQRTQQEDSAVYLCASSLKTLNQPQHFGDGTRLSIL.

The rearrangement links TRBV7-2 to TRBJ1-1, with 8 positions matching TRBD1. Germline lookup yields CDR1 SGHTA and CDR2 FQGNSA. Germline trimming cut 2 bases from V and 10 bases from J; bases unmatched to any gene: 12. The CDR3 extends over 15 amino acids. Here the CDR3 DNA reads TGTGCCAGCAGCTTAAGTGCCGGCAGGGGGCACTCAGCTTTCTTT. This translates into CASSLSAGRGHSAFF.

V gene TRBV29-1 combines with J gene TRBJ2-7; perhaps TRBD1 as D (6 bases). CDR3 size: 13 residues. The V and J ends lost 6 bases and 3 bases respectively, with 15 bases between them. Germline V gene data show CDR1 as SQVTM and CDR2 as ANQGSEA. CDR3 nucleotides: TGCAGCGTCCGAGACAGGTCCCACTACGAGCAGTACTTC. This encodes CSVRDRSHYEQYF.

In its sample, this clonotype was seen many times. The chain has TRBV5-1 and TRBJ2-7, with TRBD1 matching over 9 bases. The CDR3 length is 14 residues. The germline gives CDR1 SGHRS, CDR2 YFSETQ. V lost 5 bases and J lost 2; bases outside the gene matches: 5. CDR3 DNA sequence: TGCGCCAGCAGTTTCGGACAGGGGCCCTACGAGCAGTACTTC. This encodes CASSFGQGPYEQYF.

With respect to this clonotype: A much bigger clone sits one base away, suggesting this may be a read error. This chain links TRBV20-1 with TRBJ2-1; D is possibly TRBD1 (7 bases). The germline CDR1 and CDR2 sequences are DFQATT and SNEGSKA (reference sequence). The CDR3 extends over 19 amino acids. CDR3: CCAMPKEGAVYLYDNEQFF. The CDR3 nucleotides are TGCTGTGCTATGCCGAAGGAGGGGGCTGTCTATCTTTATGACAATGAGCAGTTCTTC.

This clonotype was counted only a few times. V and J are TRBV3-1 and TRBJ2-1; D is uncertain. This CDR3 is 12 amino acids long. V gave up 5 bases and J gave up 4 bases, with 6 bases separating them. Germline CDR1 reads LGHDT; CDR2 reads YNNKEL (reference sequence). CDR3 DNA: TGTGCCAGCAGCGCTTGGTACAATGAGCAGTTCTTC. Amino acids: CASSAWYNEQFF.

Many counts were recorded for this clonotype. The chain is built from TRBV29-1 and TRBJ2-7; unclear D gene. The V end was cut by 7 bases, the J end by 3 bases, with 10 bases between. The CDR3 spans 11 residues. The germline V gene encodes CDR1 SQVTM and CDR2 ANQGSEA. The CDR3 coding sequence is TGCAGCGCGGAAGCGAACTACGAGCAGTACTTC. Residues: CSAEANYEQYF.

The sample holds many counts of this clonotype. The J gene is TRBJ2-5, the V gene TRBV7-2; a possible D gene is TRBD1 (5 bases). Per germline, CDR1 SGHTA and CDR2 FQGNSA. V lost 1 base and J lost 3, with 12 bases in between. The CDR3 consists of 15 residues. This CDR3 reads CASSLEGQWEETQYF. The CDR3 region has the DNA TGTGCCAGCAGCTTAGAGGGGCAATGGGAAGAGACCCAGTACTTC.

This clonotype has just a few counts. The CDR3 bases are TGCGCCAGCAGCCAAGGGAGGCAGTACAATGAGCAGTTCTTC. Translated: CASSQGRQYNEQFF. The rearrangement uses TRBV4-1 and TRBJ2-1, with a weak D call TRBD2 (5 bases). The length of the CDR3 is 14 residues. Germline V CDR1 and CDR2: MGHRA, YSYEKL. V gave up 1 base and J gave up 4 bases, with 8 bases separating them.

The rearrangement links TRBV20-1 to TRBJ2-7, with 11 bases identical to TRBD2. CDR3 length: 14 amino acids. Germline CDR1 DFQATT, CDR2 SNEGSKA (reference sequence). The V segment lost 3 bases and the J segment 1 base; nucleotides outside the gene matches: 2. CDR3 sequence: CSARVAGGSYEQYV. In DNA, the CDR3 is TGCAGTGCTAGGGTAGCGGGGGGGTCCTACGAGCAGTACGTC.

The chain couples TRBV20-1 to TRBJ1-5; D gene unclear. CDR3 length: 15 residues. V dropped 0 bases and J dropped 0 bases, with 9 bases sitting between them. The germline gives CDR1 DFQATT, CDR2 SNEGSKA (reference sequence). CDR3 bases: TGCAGTGCTAGAGATTACGGTAATAGCAATCAGCCCCAGCATTTT. It specifies CSARDYGNSNQPQHF.